This entry concerns a single TCR beta chain. What it binds is not known. The data were obtained in a study of shared clonotypes between healthy human individuals. Germline CDR1 MNHEY, CDR2 SVGAGI. V trimming: 6 bases; J trimming: 8 bases; junction bases outside the gene matches: 7. The CDR3 spans 14 residues. In the sorted-subset replicate PCRs, about 200 ng DNA, roughly 29,000 T cell genomes, was used. Some clones are missing from TCRdb's copy, which holds only in-frame ones; the method was immunoSEQ multiplex PCR. The sample includes some 2.3 million clones, 85% to 95% of them seen just once. Whole-study results and caveats: It was observed that roughly 5.5% of naive CD4 clonotypes were shared across a handful of donors.

Sequences were obtained from naive CD4+ T cells from PBMCs. The subset here: CD45RA+ positively selected. The rearrangement uses TRBV6-5 and TRBJ1-4, with 9 bases aligning to TRBD1. The clonotype comes from a man aged 18 to 30 in good health. Some clones in this sample may be carry-over from other donors' samples. CDR3 loop: CASRDRGSVEKLFF. CDR3 in DNA: TGTGCCAGCAGGGACAGGGGATCGGTAGAAAAACTGTTTTTT.